This TCR beta chain was identified during a study of neurological immune-mediated disorders. Notes on the study in general: According to phylogenetic grouping, one related-CDR3 cluster, a possible signature, contained the repertoires of 18 of 34 multiple sclerosis patients. Neither clinical nor MRI features were found to be associated with the multiple sclerosis repertoire cluster.

V lost 4 bases, J lost 5 bases, and 14 bases lay in between. CDR3 length equals 14 residues. Germline-derived CDR1 and CDR2 are SGHAT and FQNNGV. This clonotype came up many times. Its antigen is undetermined. 2 million PBMCs stored at -80 C were the source of the unsorted libraries. 5'RACE generated cDNA with 10-nucleotide random UMIs. TCRdb analysed the 5' RACE reads with MiXCR anew, one entry per CDR3 protein. The sample has fewer than 75,000 distinct CDR3 sequences; less than 5.5% are singletons. The chain links TRBV11-2 to TRBJ2-5, with D tentatively TRBD2 (5 bases). The TCR sequence derives from a man aged 25-45 years with multiple sclerosis. The material sequenced was PBMCs. In DNA, the CDR3 is TGTGCCAGCAGCTCCCTCACTAGGCAGGAGACCCAGTACTTC. Protein sequence: CASSSLTRQETQYF.